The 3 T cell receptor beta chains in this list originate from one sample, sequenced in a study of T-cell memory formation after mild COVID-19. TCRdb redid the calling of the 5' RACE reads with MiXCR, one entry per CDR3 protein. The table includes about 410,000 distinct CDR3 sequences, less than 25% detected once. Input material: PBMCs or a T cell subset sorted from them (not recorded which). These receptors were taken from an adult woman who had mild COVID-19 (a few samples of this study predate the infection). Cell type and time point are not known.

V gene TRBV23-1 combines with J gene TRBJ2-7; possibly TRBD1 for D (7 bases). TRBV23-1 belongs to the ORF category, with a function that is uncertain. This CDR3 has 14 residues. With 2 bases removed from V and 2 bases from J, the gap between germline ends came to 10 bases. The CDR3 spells CASSQAGTAYEQYF. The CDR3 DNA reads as TGCGCCAGCAGTCAAGCGGGGACAGCCTACGAGCAGTACTTC.

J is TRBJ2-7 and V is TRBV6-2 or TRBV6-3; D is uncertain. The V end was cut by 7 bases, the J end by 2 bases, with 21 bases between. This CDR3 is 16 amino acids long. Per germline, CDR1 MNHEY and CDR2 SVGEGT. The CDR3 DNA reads TGTGCCAGCACACCGCTCTCGACGGAAATTACCTACGAGCAGTACTTC. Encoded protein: CASTPLSTEITYEQYF.

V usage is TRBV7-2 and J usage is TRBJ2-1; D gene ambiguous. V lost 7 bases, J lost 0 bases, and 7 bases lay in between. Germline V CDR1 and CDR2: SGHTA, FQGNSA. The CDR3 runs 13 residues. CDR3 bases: TGTGCCAGCACCGGTAGCTCCTACAATGAGCAGTTCTTC. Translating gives CASTGSSYNEQFF.